Listed below are T cell receptor beta chains from one sample, sequenced in a study of blood T cell repertoires in COVID-19. Generated by immunoSEQ multiplex PCR, the TCRdb table keeps only in-frame clones and is missing some. The top ten hold under 0.3% of the sample, which has just over 650,000 clones, about 90% seen once. The specimen was peripheral blood. The origin of the receptors is a woman between 18 and 29 years old with acute or convalescent COVID-19. Both conserved end residues are part of each CDR3. The D gene is left open where the match is weak. Clone size appears in some rows only: once, few, many, or a class for an expanded clone.

J gene: TRBJ2-7; D gene: TRBD1; clone size: few; V gene: TRBV4-1; CDR3 protein: CASSQSGTGDYEQYF; CDR3 DNA: TGCGCCAGCAGCCAGTCCGGGACAGGGGACTACGAGCAGTACTTC
J gene: TRBJ1-2; D gene: -; clone size: -; V gene: TRBV29-1; CDR3 protein: CSVQAGGYTF; CDR3 DNA: TGCAGCGTCCAGGCGGGTGGCTACACCTTC
J gene: TRBJ1-6; D gene: -; clone size: -; V gene: TRBV7-9; CDR3 protein: CASSLWGDNSPLHF; CDR3 DNA: TGTGCCAGCAGCTTATGGGGAGATAATTCACCCCTCCACTTT
J gene: TRBJ2-7; D gene: TRBD2; clone size: once; V gene: TRBV4-3; CDR3 protein: CASSQEAPGLAGGDEQYF; CDR3 DNA: TGCGCCAGCAGCCAAGAGGCTCCGGGACTAGCGGGGGGGGACGAGCAGTACTTC
J gene: TRBJ2-2; D gene: TRBD2; clone size: once; V gene: TRBV5-6; CDR3 protein: CASSLGLAGGTGELFF; CDR3 DNA: TGTGCCAGCAGCCTAGGACTAGCGGGGGGCACCGGGGAGCTGTTTTTT
J gene: TRBJ1-2; D gene: TRBD1; clone size: -; V gene: TRBV6-9; CDR3 protein: CASSYPGTGNGYTF; CDR3 DNA: TGTGCCAGCAGTTATCCCGGGACAGGTAATGGCTACACCTTC
J gene: TRBJ1-2; D gene: -; clone size: -; V gene: TRBV9; CDR3 protein: CASSVDAGNYGYTF; CDR3 DNA: TGTGCCAGCAGCGTGGACGCGGGAAACTATGGCTACACCTTC
J gene: TRBJ1-6; D gene: -; clone size: -; V gene: TRBV9; CDR3 protein: CASSGYGTRDSPLHF; CDR3 DNA: TGTGCCAGCAGCGGATACGGGACAAGGGATTCACCCCTCCACTTT
J gene: TRBJ1-1; D gene: -; clone size: -; V gene: TRBV29-1; CDR3 protein: CSVNRSGFKRAFF; CDR3 DNA: TGCAGCGTGAATAGATCAGGGTTTAAGAGGGCTTTCTTT
J gene: TRBJ1-1; D gene: TRBD1; clone size: once; V gene: TRBV7-9; CDR3 protein: CASSLDRGRVAFF; CDR3 DNA: TGTGCCAGCAGCTTGGACAGGGGGCGCGTAGCTTTCTTT
J gene: TRBJ2-2; D gene: TRBD1; clone size: once; V gene: TRBV27; CDR3 protein: CATWTGTVNTGELFF; CDR3 DNA: TGTGCCACCTGGACCGGGACAGTGAACACCGGGGAGCTGTTTTTT
J gene: TRBJ2-1; D gene: TRBD2; clone size: -; V gene: TRBV5-1; CDR3 protein: CASSHGTTYYNEQFF; CDR3 DNA: TGCGCCAGCAGCCACGGGACTACCTACTACAATGAGCAGTTCTTC
J gene: TRBJ2-3; D gene: TRBD1; clone size: -; V gene: TRBV5-1; CDR3 protein: CASSRDRGTDTQYF; CDR3 DNA: TGCGCCAGCAGCCGGGACAGGGGAACAGATACGCAGTATTTT
J gene: TRBJ1-1; D gene: -; clone size: -; V gene: TRBV27; CDR3 protein: CASSGSGLTEAFF; CDR3 DNA: TGTGCCAGCAGTGGTTCGGGACTCACTGAAGCTTTCTTT
J gene: TRBJ1-2; D gene: -; clone size: -; V gene: TRBV7-9; CDR3 protein: CASSSTQVNYGYTF; CDR3 DNA: TGTGCCAGCAGCTCTACGCAGGTTAACTATGGCTACACCTTC
J gene: TRBJ1-2; D gene: TRBD1; clone size: -; V gene: TRBV7-4; CDR3 protein: CASSRETGSGEGYTF; CDR3 DNA: TGTGCCAGCAGCCGAGAGACAGGGTCAGGGGAAGGCTACACCTTC
J gene: TRBJ2-1; D gene: -; clone size: many; V gene: TRBV6-4; CDR3 protein: CASSEAGGSYNEQFF; CDR3 DNA: TGTGCCAGCAGTGAGGCCGGCGGATCCTACAATGAGCAGTTCTTC
J gene: TRBJ1-1; D gene: -; clone size: -; V gene: TRBV7-2; CDR3 protein: CASSLGASPEAFF; CDR3 DNA: TGTGCCAGCAGCTTAGGGGCCTCGCCTGAAGCTTTCTTT
J gene: TRBJ1-2; D gene: -; clone size: -; V gene: TRBV6-5; CDR3 protein: CASRLGVGNYGYTF; CDR3 DNA: TGTGCCAGCAGGTTAGGGGTAGGGAACTATGGCTACACCTTC
J gene: TRBJ1-2; D gene: TRBD1; clone size: -; V gene: TRBV5-1; CDR3 protein: CASSGGQGTANYGYTF; CDR3 DNA: TGCGCCAGCAGCGGGGGACAGGGAACTGCTAACTATGGCTACACCTTC
J gene: TRBJ2-7; D gene: -; clone size: -; V gene: TRBV5-6; CDR3 protein: CASSRGSEQYF; CDR3 DNA: TGTGCCAGCAGCCGAGGCAGCGAGCAGTACTTC
J gene: TRBJ1-1; D gene: -; clone size: -; V gene: TRBV10-3; CDR3 protein: CAISEYGIHNTEAFF; CDR3 DNA: TGTGCCATCAGTGAGTACGGGATACACAACACTGAAGCTTTCTTT
J gene: TRBJ1-2; D gene: -; clone size: -; V gene: TRBV9; CDR3 protein: CASSVGTQRNYGYTF; CDR3 DNA: TGTGCCAGCAGCGTAGGGACACAGCGTAACTATGGCTACACCTTC
J gene: TRBJ1-2; D gene: TRBD1; clone size: -; V gene: TRBV4-1; CDR3 protein: CASSQGQGPYGYTF; CDR3 DNA: TGCGCCAGCAGCCAAGGACAGGGTCCCTATGGCTACACCTTC
J gene: TRBJ2-3; D gene: TRBD1; clone size: -; V gene: TRBV7-8; CDR3 protein: CASSLNQGEEDTQYF; CDR3 DNA: TGTGCCAGCAGCTTAAATCAGGGGGAAGAAGATACGCAGTATTTT
J gene: TRBJ2-2; D gene: -; clone size: -; V gene: TRBV4-1; CDR3 protein: CASSHPPQTGELFF; CDR3 DNA: TGCGCCAGCAGCCACCCACCGCAGACCGGGGAGCTGTTTTTT
J gene: TRBJ2-6; D gene: -; clone size: -; V gene: TRBV27; CDR3 protein: CASKFSGANVLTF; CDR3 DNA: TGTGCCAGCAAATTCTCCGGGGCCAACGTCCTGACTTTC
J gene: TRBJ2-3; D gene: -; clone size: -; V gene: TRBV15; CDR3 protein: CATSREGLPTDTQYF; CDR3 DNA: TGTGCCACCAGCAGAGAGGGGCTCCCCACAGATACGCAGTATTTT
J gene: TRBJ2-1; D gene: -; clone size: -; V gene: TRBV5-4; CDR3 protein: CASSPPFGQGSGNEQFF; CDR3 DNA: TGTGCCAGCAGCCCCCCTTTCGGGCAGGGATCAGGCAATGAGCAGTTCTTC
J gene: TRBJ1-4; D gene: -; clone size: -; V gene: TRBV7-9; CDR3 protein: CASTLKEGKLFF; CDR3 DNA: TGTGCCAGCACATTAAAGGAGGGAAAACTGTTTTTT
J gene: TRBJ1-2; D gene: -; clone size: -; V gene: TRBV5-1; CDR3 protein: CASSAGTRGNYGYTF; CDR3 DNA: TGCGCCAGCAGCGCCGGGACAAGGGGGAACTATGGCTACACCTTC
J gene: TRBJ2-3; D gene: TRBD2; clone size: -; V gene: TRBV24-1; CDR3 protein: CATTGTSGKGTDTQYF; CDR3 DNA: TGTGCCACAACCGGGACTAGCGGTAAAGGCACAGATACGCAGTATTTT